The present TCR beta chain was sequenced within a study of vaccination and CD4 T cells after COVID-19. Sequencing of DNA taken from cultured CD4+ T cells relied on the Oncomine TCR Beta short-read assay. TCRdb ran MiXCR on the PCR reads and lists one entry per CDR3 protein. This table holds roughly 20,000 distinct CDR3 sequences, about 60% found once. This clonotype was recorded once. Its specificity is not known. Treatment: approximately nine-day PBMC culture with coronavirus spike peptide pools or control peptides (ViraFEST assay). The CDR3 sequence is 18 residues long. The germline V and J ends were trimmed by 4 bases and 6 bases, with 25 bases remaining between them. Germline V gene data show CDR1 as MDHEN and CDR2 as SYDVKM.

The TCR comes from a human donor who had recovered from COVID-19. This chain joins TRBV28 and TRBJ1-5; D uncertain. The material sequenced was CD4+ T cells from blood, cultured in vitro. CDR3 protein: CASSSPRGRGFYSQPQHF. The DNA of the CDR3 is TGTGCCAGCAGTTCCCCCCGAGGACGAGGGTTCTACTCTCAGCCCCAGCATTTT.